This TCR beta chain appears in the sequencing data of a study of cytomegalovirus exposure and HLA in healthy donors. Study at large: Falling in the Caucasian-associated ancestry cluster were 81% of under 500 genotyped donors.

Notes on the study in general: Sequencing likely caused a cluster of highly shared sequence variants. Indistinguishable V segments, including TRBV6-2 and TRBV6-3, were excluded.

Per the germline V gene, CDR1 is MDHEN and CDR2 is SYDVKM. The CDR3 runs to 14 residues. The V gene lost 3 bases and the J gene lost 3 bases, with 11 bases spanning the gap. The primer mix had 60 Vbeta and 13 Jbeta primers. Some clones are missing from TCRdb's copy, which holds only in-frame ones; the method was immunoSEQ multiplex PCR. The sample includes around 200,000 clones, approximately 80% of them seen just once. This clone was seen a single time. Its antigen is unknown. Sequencing input: PBMCs. The TCR was taken from a girl between 5 and 17 years old in good health and CMV-seronegative. This chain joins TRBV28 and TRBJ1-1; no reliable D call. Here the CDR3 DNA reads TGTGCCAGCAGTTTGAGACCGGCGGACACTGAAGCTTTCTTT. It translates to CASSLRPADTEAFF.